Presented here are 18 T cell receptor beta chains from one specimen sequenced in a study of T-cell reconstitution after alpha-beta-depleted transplantation in children (TCRdb year 2016). Libraries were prepared through PCR. The sample was run on an Illumina HiSeq 2500. To normalize quantification of the TCRbeta repertoire, the TCR libraries were built with molecular barcoding that relied on unique molecular identifiers. The public reads were run again by TCRdb, first through fastp at Q25 and then through MiXCR, and only productive beta chains were kept. CDR3 protein sequences are deduplicated, and each keeps its most common genes and DNA. The sample table records some 600,000 distinct CDR3 sequences; over 15% of these occur just once. The ten largest account for 0.9% to 1.2% of the sample. Sequences were derived from PBMCs from the stem cell graft donor, sampled from the stem cell graft. These receptors were taken from a human donor who donated a stem cell graft to a child with acute myeloid leukemia.

Concerning this clonotype: Possible read error: a much larger clone is one base away. The V and J genes are TRBV20-1 and TRBJ2-5; the match to TRBD2 covers 9 bases. With V trimmed by 5 bases and J by 5 bases, 12 bases remained unmatched. Germline V CDR1 and CDR2: DFQATT, SNEGSKA (reference sequence). The CDR3 totals 15 residues. The CDR3 here is CSAPIPGLATETQYF. In nucleotides, the CDR3 is TGCAGTGCTCCGATACCGGGACTAGCTACTGAGACCCAGTACTTC.

For this clonotype: A much larger clone differs from this one at a single base, so this may be a read error. The V and J genes are TRBV11-2 and TRBJ2-4; no clear D gene. The CDR3 is 11 amino acids. Germline values: CDR1 SGHAT, CDR2 FQNNGV. The germline V and J ends were trimmed by 5 bases and 5 bases, with 4 bases remaining between them. The CDR3 region has the DNA TGTGCCAGCAGCCCGGAAAACATTCAGTACTTC. Protein: CASSPENIQYF.

This clonotype was observed a handful of times. The V gene is TRBV5-1, the J gene TRBJ2-3; the D gene is possibly TRBD1 (6 bases). This CDR3 has 15 residues. In germline, CDR1 is SGHRS, CDR2 YFSETQ. Trimming pared 0 bases from V and 5 bases from J, leaving 13 bases between. The DNA for the CDR3 is TGCGCCAGCAGCTTGGTAGCCACACAGGGAGATACGCAGTATTTT. Translating gives CASSLVATQGDTQYF.

This clonotype was observed a handful of times. The chain combines TRBV10-3 with TRBJ2-1, with TRBD2 matching over 11 bases. V was pared by 4 bases and J by 8 bases, with 10 bases of the junction left unmatched. The CDR3 loop spans 16 amino acids. In germline, CDR1 is ENHRY, CDR2 SYGVKD. The CDR3 DNA follows: TGTGCCATCAGTGGACTACTAGCGGGGGTCTCGGATGAGCAGTTCTTC. This gives the protein CAISGLLAGVSDEQFF.

The table lists this clonotype with many counts. The chain couples TRBV12-3 or TRBV12-4 to TRBJ2-1; D unclear. The CDR3 sequence is 13 residues long. V lost 6 bases to trimming and J lost 2 bases, with 8 bases between them. CDR3 residues: CASSRATYNEQFF. The CDR3 DNA reads as TGTGCCAGCAGCCGGGCGACCTACAATGAGCAGTTCTTC.

V gene TRBV5-6 combines with J gene TRBJ2-3; 11 bases agree with TRBD2. Germline loops: CDR1 SGHDT, CDR2 YYEEEE. The junction had 6 bases not matched to a gene; V was cut back by 3 bases and J by 3 bases. CDR3 length: 16 residues. The DNA for the CDR3 is TGTGCCAGCAGCTGGAGACTAGCGGGGTTAACAGATACGCAGTATTTT. Translating gives CASSWRLAGLTDTQYF.

As concerns this clonotype: At one boundary the junction diverges from the germline segment, which might be a read error. The chain is built from TRBV12-3 or TRBV12-4 and TRBJ1-1; D is perhaps TRBD1 (6 bases). The CDR3 covers 15 residues. As DNA, the CDR3 is TGTGCCAGCAGTTTTAGGGGGGTTCAGAACTCTGAAGCTTTCTTT. Translated: CASSFRGVQNSEAFF.

Of note for this clonotype: This may be a read error: a much more frequent sequence differs by one nucleotide. The chain employs TRBV15 and TRBJ1-2; 10 bases align to TRBD1. The CDR3 is 15 residues long. J was trimmed by 8 bases and V by 3 bases; bases with no gene match: 9. CDR1 is LNHNV, CDR2 YYDKDF, per germline (reference sequence). The CDR3 nucleotides are TGTGCCACCAGCAGGGACTTGGACAGGGGGGAAGGCTACACCTTC. This encodes CATSRDLDRGEGYTF.

In its sample, this clonotype was seen many times. V gene TRBV20-1 combines with J gene TRBJ2-7, with 7 bases lining up with TRBD1. The J segment lost 1 base and the V segment lost 3 bases, leaving 6 bases of the junction unmatched. The CDR3 sequence is 14 residues long. Germline V lookup: CDR1 DFQATT, CDR2 SNEGSKA (reference sequence). The chain's CDR3 is CSARIGTVSYEQYF. The CDR3 nucleotides are TGCAGTGCTAGGATTGGGACAGTTTCCTACGAGCAGTACTTC.

Only a few counts were recorded for this clonotype. The V and J genes are TRBV6-5 and TRBJ2-7; no clear D. CDR1 and CDR2 from the germline V gene are MNHEY and SVGAGI. The CDR3 has 14 residues. V was trimmed by 0 bases and J by 3 bases, leaving 9 bases between them. DNA for the CDR3: TGTGCCAGCAGTTACTCGAAATCCCTCTACGAGCAGTACGTC. Protein product: CASSYSKSLYEQYV.

This clonotype was counted a few times. In DNA form, the CDR3 reads TGTGCCAGCAGTGAAGCGAGGAGGGCCGGAGATACGCAGTATTTT. This gives the protein CASSEARRAGDTQYF. The chain carries TRBV6-1 and TRBJ2-3; TRBD2 is a possible D gene (6 bases). The CDR3 covers 15 residues. Trimming shortened V by 0 bases and J by 5 bases, and 12 bases separated the two germline ends. In germline, CDR1 is MNHNS, CDR2 SASEGT.

The V gene is TRBV6-4, the J gene TRBJ1-2; D ambiguous. The V end lost 4 bases, the J end lost 3 bases, and 18 bases lay between the germline ends. Germline V CDR1 and CDR2: MRHNA, SNTAGT. This CDR3 has 16 amino acids. The CDR3 here is CASSVTSQANYYGYTF. The CDR3 DNA is TGTGCCAGCAGTGTAACATCTCAGGCGAACTACTATGGCTACACCTTC.

This clonotype has at least ten counts. J is TRBJ1-1 and V is TRBV20-1; 9 nucleotides align to TRBD1. Germline V CDR1 and CDR2: DFQATT, SNEGSKA (reference sequence). The CDR3 is made up of 13 amino acids. The ends lost 6 bases at V and 3 bases at J; junction bases unmatched: 5. CDR3 in amino acids: CSARTGADTEAFF. DNA of the CDR3: TGCAGTGCAAGGACAGGGGCGGACACTGAAGCTTTCTTT.

This clonotype was counted between two and nine times. V and J are TRBV6-5 and TRBJ2-5; D is possibly TRBD2 (5 bases). The CDR3 consists of 15 residues. Trimming left V 0 bases short and J 7 bases short, with 15 bases between. Germline V gene data show CDR1 as MNHEY and CDR2 as SVGAGI. The CDR3 sequence: CASSYSRGRDGTQYF. Written as DNA, the CDR3 is TGTGCCAGCAGTTACTCGAGAGGGAGAGACGGGACCCAGTACTTC.

This clonotype was detected ten times or more. This chain links TRBV9 with TRBJ2-3, with D unresolved. Trimming cost V 4 bases and J 0 bases, with 12 bases left between them. The germline CDR1 and CDR2 sequences are SGDLS and YYNGEE. The CDR3 consists of 15 residues. Written as DNA, the CDR3 is TGTGCCAGCAGCACGTGGGCGTTTAGCACAGATACGCAGTATTTT. Its translation: CASSTWAFSTDTQYF.

This chain joins TRBV20-1 and TRBJ1-4, with D possibly TRBD1 on 5 matching bases. The CDR3 length is 19 residues. Germline CDR1 reads DFQATT; CDR2 reads SNEGSKA (reference sequence). The V and J ends lost 5 bases and 4 bases respectively, with 29 bases between them. CDR3 nucleotide sequence: TGCAGTGCTGGATTACGGGGGAGGGTCCCACCCTTTTATAATGAAAAACTGTTTTTT. It codes for CSAGLRGRVPPFYNEKLFF.

J is TRBJ2-1 and V is TRBV18; 9 bases agree with TRBD2. The CDR3 is 13 amino acids. J lost 13 bases, V lost 5 bases, and 9 bases had no gene match. Germline V gene data show CDR1 as KGHSH and CDR2 as LQKENI. DNA of the CDR3: TGTGCCAGCTCATCAGATATAGCGGGGGATCAGTTCTTC. Protein sequence: CASSSDIAGDQFF.

The chain joins TRBV20-1 to TRBJ2-4; 7 nucleotides align to TRBD1. Trimming took 5 bases from V and 6 from J; bases not matched to a gene: 7. Germline-derived CDR1 and CDR2 are DFQATT and SNEGSKA (reference sequence). The CDR3 contains 13 residues. For the CDR3, the DNA is TGCAGTGCTTCGCAGGGGGACAGAAACATTCAGTACTTC. Protein sequence: CSASQGDRNIQYF.